The source of this T cell receptor beta chain is a study of monozygotic twins with inflammatory bowel disease (dated by TCRdb to the late 2010s). In the study overall: A total of some 30 monozygotic twin pairs were included in the full study, comprising nine German pairs (four IBD-concordant, five IBD-discordant) and 19 IBD-discordant Danish pairs. The search for disease-associated traits relied mainly on comparing IBD patients with their genetically identical healthy co-twins within discordant pairs. Each individual had, on average, about 151 000 unique TCRalpha sequences and 181 000 unique TCRbeta sequences available for analysis.

From the cysteine through the phenylalanine, the CDR3 covers 14 amino acids. No coding sequence is recorded. Taken from the germline V gene, the CDR1 and CDR2 loops are MNHEY and SVGEGT. From each donor, a roughly 2.5 ml peripheral blood sample was collected into PAXgene tubes and stored at -80 degrees C. Total RNA was isolated from whole blood with the PAXgene blood miRNA kit on an automated QIAcube, without T cell sorting. Peripheral blood from monozygotic twin pairs who were concordant or discordant for inflammatory bowel disease underwent deep TCRalpha and TCRbeta repertoire profiling using unique molecular barcoding. Smoking habits were recorded for all twin pairs, and each individual was classified as a current, former or never smoker. On this clonotype itself: It has no known antigen specificity.

Overall results and qualifications from the work: Differing immunosuppressive treatments among patients may have added background noise and inter-individual variability to the repertoires. Compared with healthy twins, IBD patients shared fewer clonotypes with other individuals, and the difference was most pronounced in patients with signs of disease activity. No single strong signal or clonotype linked to IBD turned up in the results, so the idea that one exists was not supported. The analysis was unable to tell apart different T cell subtypes. Measured by the inverse Simpson index, TCRbeta repertoire diversity was lower in IBD patients than in their healthy co-twins. Repertoire similarity did not differ between concordant and discordant twins, which could be due to limited statistical power.

Libraries were built with 5' RACE. Preparation of each TCR library used about 4,000 ng of total RNA. cDNA was synthesized with SMARTScribe reverse transcriptase in eight separate reactions per sample. During cDNA synthesis, template switching was used to introduce unique molecular identifiers that contained a 6-nucleotide sample barcode. Amplification of TCRalpha and TCRbeta cDNA involved two nested PCRs of around 15 and 9 cycles, and each PCR was followed by bead purification. Before amplification, the cDNA was treated with uracil DNA-glycosylase and purified using the QIAquick PCR purification kit. The second PCR was the step at which Illumina TruSeq-compatible adapters and sample-specific barcodes were added. TapeStation and Qubit were used to check library quality and concentration, and 5 to 5.5 ng of each library was pooled. Pooled libraries were sequenced on an Illumina HiSeq2500 single-index Rapid Run with 2 x 100 bp reads and custom sequencing primers. The study's processing was this. MiGEC version 1.2.6 was used for UMI-based consensus assembly, which corrected PCR and sequencing errors. V(D)J alignment, clonotype assembly and CDR3 extraction were performed with MiXCR version 2.1.1. To normalise gene usage, clonotype sharing and MAIT/NKT TCR abundance, the top 1000, 10 000 and 20 000 clonotypes in each sample were analysed. After downsampling to 27 000 UMIs, diversity was calculated as the inverse Simpson index using the vegan R package. Paired Mann-Whitney U tests were applied to discordant twin pairs, with Benjamini-Hochberg correction for multiple testing. The reads went through TCRdb reprocessing, and each CDR3 protein sequence gets one entry with no DNA. The authors' filters were not applied to this entry. The sample's records list approximately 400,000 distinct CDR3 sequences. Approximately 2.3% of the sample lies in the top ten.

The TCR sequence derives from a human donor with ulcerative colitis or Crohn's disease, or a healthy co-twin of an affected twin (not recorded which). The chain joins TRBV6-2 or TRBV6-3 to TRBJ2-7; absent DNA, TCRdb's TRBD2 call cannot be checked. Material: blood. This receptor has the CDR3 CASRLAGGHYEQYF.